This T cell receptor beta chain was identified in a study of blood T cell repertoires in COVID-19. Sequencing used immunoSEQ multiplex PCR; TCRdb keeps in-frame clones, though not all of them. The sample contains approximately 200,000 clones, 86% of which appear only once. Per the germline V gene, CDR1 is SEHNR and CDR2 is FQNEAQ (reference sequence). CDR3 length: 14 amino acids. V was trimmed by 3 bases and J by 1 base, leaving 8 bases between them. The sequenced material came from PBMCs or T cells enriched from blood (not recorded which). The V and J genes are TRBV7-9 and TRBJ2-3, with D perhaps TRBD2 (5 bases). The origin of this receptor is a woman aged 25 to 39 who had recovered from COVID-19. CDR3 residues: CASSFSGGTDTQYF. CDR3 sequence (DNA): TGTGCCAGCAGCTTTTCCGGGGGCACAGATACGCAGTATTTT.